This T cell receptor beta chain was profiled in a study of early T cells in non-severe SARS-CoV-2 infection. In the study overall: With bulk RNA from unsorted whole blood as input, sequencing yielded unpaired chains.

In its sample, this clonotype was seen many times. As yet, its antigen is unknown. The J segment lost 12 bases and the V segment lost 6 bases, leaving 11 bases of the junction unmatched. The CDR3 contains 14 residues. As part of library construction, unique molecular identifiers were attached to individual cDNA molecules. TCRdb fed the 5' RACE reads into MiXCR, producing one record per CDR3 protein. The sample has some 44,000 distinct CDR3 sequences, about 6% seen once. Study-level results: VDJdb-based matching was biased toward anti-spike CD8 responses and missed private and CD4 specificities.

The sequenced sample was whole blood, obtained at baseline. This sequence joins TRBV12-3 or TRBV12-4 and TRBJ2-6; 7 bases fit TRBD1. This clonotype originated in an adult who was a healthcare worker with PCR-confirmed SARS-CoV-2 infection or an uninfected control (not recorded which). The CDR3 coding sequence is TGTGCCAGCAGACTCGACAGGGCGCCCACCGTCCTGACTTTC. Its translation is CASRLDRAPTVLTF.